This passage covers 28 T cell receptor beta chains from one sample sequenced in a study of blood T cell repertoires in COVID-19. Libraries were prepared by immunoSEQ multiplex PCR; TCRdb keeps only in-frame clonotypes and omits some of them. The table has some 180,000 clones, approximately 80% seen once; the top ten hold 4.5% to 6.5%. Sequencing was performed on PBMCs or T cells enriched from blood (not recorded which). The receptor set was obtained from a woman in her sixties or seventies with acute COVID-19.

CDR3 coding DNA: TGTGCCAGCAGCTTAGGCGGGTATAGGGCCTATAATTCACCCCTCCACTTT. It codes for CASSLGGYRAYNSPLHF. The V gene is TRBV7-2, the J gene TRBJ1-6; D gene ambiguous. The CDR3 is made up of 17 amino acids. Deletions cut 1 base from V and 2 bases from J, with 12 bases between. The germline V gene encodes CDR1 SGHTA and CDR2 FQGNSA. The entire variable domain, with the rest obtained from reference TRBV7-2 and TRBJ1-6, is as follows: GAGVSQSPSNKVTEKGKDVELRCDPISGHTALYWYRQSLGQGLEFLIYFQGNSAPDKSGLPSDRFSAERTGGSVSTLTIQRTQQEDSAVYLCASSLGGYRAYNSPLHFGNGTRLTVT.

The chain employs TRBV6-2 or TRBV6-3 and TRBJ1-2; 10 bases align to TRBD1. The V gene's germline CDR1 is MNHEY and CDR2 SVGEGT. V lost 4 bases, J lost 8 bases, and 7 bases stayed unmatched. The CDR3 is made up of 14 amino acids. The DNA for the CDR3 is TGTGCCAGCAGTTTTACCGGGACAGGGGTCGGCTACACCTTC. It is translated as CASSFTGTGVGYTF.

The V gene is TRBV6-5, the J gene TRBJ2-1, with D maybe TRBD2 (6 bases). V was pared by 4 bases and J by 6 bases, with 7 bases between. Germline V lookup: CDR1 MNHEY, CDR2 SVGAGI. This CDR3 is 12 amino acids long. In nucleotides, the CDR3 is TGTGCCAGCAGTTCCGGGAGCAATGAGCAGTTCTTC. It encodes CASSSGSNEQFF.

The genes are TRBV10-1 and TRBJ1-1, with 7 bases that match TRBD1. V shed 5 bases and J 1 base; nucleotides not matched to a gene: 4. Germline V gene sequence: CDR1 WNHNN, CDR2 SYGVQD (reference sequence). The CDR3 length is 14 residues. The CDR3 coding sequence is TGCGCCAGCAGTATCTACAGGGGGAACACTGAAGCTTTCTTT. It encodes CASSIYRGNTEAFF.

This clone was picked up one time. This chain connects TRBV12-3 or TRBV12-4 to TRBJ1-2; 7 positions agree with TRBD1. CDR3 length: 13 residues. The J segment lost 5 bases and the V segment lost 6 bases, leaving 6 bases of the junction unmatched. For the CDR3, the DNA is TGTGCCAGCAGACCACAGGGGAGATATGGCTACACCTTC. This encodes CASRPQGRYGYTF.

The genes are TRBV4-2 and TRBJ1-2, with TRBD1 identical over 9 bases. The germline V gene has CDR1 LGHNA and CDR2 YNFKEQ. Trimming cost V 5 bases and J 6 bases; bases outside gene matches: 7. CDR3 length: 14 amino acids. This CDR3 reads CASSSGQGSDGYTF. In nucleotides, the CDR3 is TGTGCCAGCAGCTCTGGACAGGGGAGCGATGGCTACACCTTC.

The chain joins TRBV5-1 to TRBJ2-5, with TRBD1 matching 8 bases. V lost 0 bases, J lost 4 bases, and 8 bases stayed unmatched. The CDR3 covers 16 residues. CDR1 and CDR2 (germline): SGHRS, YFSETQ. The DNA of the CDR3 is TGCGCCAGCAGCTTGGCCACAGGGGGAAAAGTAGAGACCCAGTACTTC. Translation: CASSLATGGKVETQYF.

This clone showed up just once. This chain joins TRBV5-1 and TRBJ1-5; D possibly corresponds to TRBD1 (6 bases). Trimming took off 4 bases at V and 6 bases at J, with 14 bases between the two ends. This CDR3 region has 14 residues. Germline CDR1 and CDR2: SGHRS and YFSETQ. The CDR3 nucleotides read TGCGCCAGCAGCCCGACAGGCGTGACTCAGCCCCAGCATTTT. As protein: CASSPTGVTQPQHF.

The V gene is TRBV29-1, the J gene TRBJ1-5; 8 bases are a match to TRBD1. Germline lookup yields CDR1 SQVTM and CDR2 ANQGSEA. This CDR3 has 15 residues. With V trimmed by 6 bases and J by 3 bases, 10 bases remained unmatched. The DNA for the CDR3 is TGCAGCGTGGGAGAGACAGGGGCATTCAATCAGCCCCAGCATTTT. This codes for CSVGETGAFNQPQHF.

J is TRBJ2-7 and V is TRBV28; possibly TRBD1 for D (6 bases). In germline, CDR1 is MDHEN, CDR2 SYDVKM. Deletions cut 3 bases from V and 6 bases from J, with 12 bases between. This CDR3 has 13 residues. The CDR3 nucleotides are TGTGCCAGCAGTTTGGCAGGGGTAGGCGAGCAGTACGTC. It encodes CASSLAGVGEQYV.

The CDR3 sequence is CASSLGQGGYGYTF. CDR3 nucleotides: TGTGCCAGCAGCTTAGGACAGGGTGGCTATGGCTACACCTTC. The rearrangement joins TRBV7-9 to TRBJ1-2; 7 nucleotides match TRBD1. Trimming cost V 1 base and J 4 bases; bases outside gene matches: 3. The CDR3 loop spans 14 amino acids. Germline V gene sequence: CDR1 SEHNR, CDR2 FQNEAQ (reference sequence).

This clone was counted at least ten times. The chain combines TRBV4-3 with TRBJ1-2, with 12 bases fitting TRBD1. The CDR3 is 14 amino acids. V shed 3 bases, J shed 8 bases, and the junction held 4 bases outside the gene matches. The germline gives CDR1 LGHNA, CDR2 YSLEER. CDR3 sequence: CASSQGQGAEGYTF. CDR3 nucleotide sequence: TGCGCCAGCAGCCAGGGACAGGGGGCGGAGGGCTACACCTTC.

CDR3 DNA: TGTGCCAGCAGTAGACAATACCAAGAGACCCAGTACTTC. This encodes CASSRQYQETQYF. The chain combines TRBV6-5 with TRBJ2-5; no clear D gene. V was trimmed by 5 bases and J by 0 bases, leaving 7 bases between them. The CDR3 spans 13 residues. In germline, CDR1 is MNHEY, CDR2 SVGAGI.

The chain has TRBV11-3 and TRBJ2-1; maybe TRBD2 (5 bases). The CDR3 is 14 residues long. The germline V and J ends were trimmed by 3 bases and 0 bases, with 6 bases remaining between them. The germline gives CDR1 SGHNT, CDR2 YENEEA. The CDR3 nucleotides are TGTGCCAGCAGCTTGGGGAGCTCCTACAATGAGCAGTTCTTC. It translates to CASSLGSSYNEQFF.

The V gene is TRBV10-1, the J gene TRBJ1-1; the match to TRBD1 covers 8 bases. Germline CDR1 and CDR2: WNHNN and SYGVQD (reference sequence). The CDR3 has 13 amino acids. V lost 6 bases to trimming and J lost 6 bases; unmatched junction nucleotides: 6. In DNA form, the CDR3 reads TGCGCCAGCAGCGGACAGGGCTTCCCTGAAGCTTTCTTT. This translates into CASSGQGFPEAFF.

This chain uses TRBV19 with TRBJ2-3; the D gene is possibly TRBD2 (6 bases). V dropped 10 bases and J dropped 3 bases, with 17 bases sitting between them. The CDR3 runs to 14 residues. From germline, CDR1 is LNHDA and CDR2 SQIVND (reference sequence). This CDR3 reads CATLTGLGTDTQYF. Here the CDR3 DNA reads TGTGCCACCCTCACGGGACTGGGGACAGATACGCAGTATTTT.

The CDR3 coding sequence is TGTGCCAGCAGTCGAACAACCGGGACAGGGTCTAAGGAGCAGTACGTC. Translated: CASSRTTGTGSKEQYV. The J gene is TRBJ2-7, the V gene TRBV28; 9 bases align to TRBD1. Germline V gene lookup returns CDR1 MDHEN and CDR2 SYDVKM. V trimming: 5 bases; J trimming: 7 bases; junction bases outside the gene matches: 15. The CDR3 consists of 16 residues.

The CDR3 nucleotides read TGTGCCAGCAGCTTCTCAACTAGGAACCAAGAGACCCAGTACTTC. This sequence encodes CASSFSTRNQETQYF. The chain employs TRBV9 and TRBJ2-5; perhaps TRBD2 as D (5 bases). V was trimmed by 4 bases and J by 0 bases, leaving 13 bases between them. CDR3 length equals 15 residues. Germline lookup yields CDR1 SGDLS and CDR2 YYNGEE.

The chain recombines TRBV6-5 with TRBJ2-1; 9 bases fit TRBD1. Germline CDR1 MNHEY, CDR2 SVGAGI. This CDR3 comprises 15 residues. The V segment lost 7 bases and the J segment 0 bases; nucleotides outside the gene matches: 4. CDR3: CASIGTGSSYNEQFF. For the CDR3, the DNA is TGTGCCAGCATAGGGACAGGGAGCTCCTACAATGAGCAGTTCTTC.

In DNA, the CDR3 is TGCAGCGTCTTCACCAGGGACAGGCGGGGCACAGATACGCAGTATTTT. This translates into CSVFTRDRRGTDTQYF. V gene TRBV29-1 combines with J gene TRBJ2-3; the match to TRBD1 covers 8 bases. The CDR3 sequence is 16 residues long. Germline lookup yields CDR1 SQVTM and CDR2 ANQGSEA. J lost 1 base, V lost 6 bases, and 12 bases had no gene match.

In this sample, this clone turned up once. The chain recombines TRBV4-1 with TRBJ1-5; 7 positions agree with TRBD1. CDR1 MGHRA and CDR2 YSYEKL come from the germline V gene. V lost 4 bases, J lost 4 bases, and 7 bases stayed unmatched. The CDR3 is 15 residues long. The CDR3 protein is CASSLPGQLNQPQHF. CDR3 coding DNA: TGCGCCAGCAGCCTTCCGGGACAGCTAAATCAGCCCCAGCATTTT.

The chain recombines TRBV28 with TRBJ2-4; no clear D gene. The V gene lost 3 bases and the J gene lost 10 bases, with 10 bases spanning the gap. Germline values: CDR1 MDHEN, CDR2 SYDVKM. This CDR3 region has 12 residues. CDR3 residues: CASSLVRKIQYF. In DNA, the CDR3 is TGTGCCAGCAGTTTGGTCAGGAAGATTCAGTACTTC.

This clone was found a few times. The chain is built from TRBV24-1 and TRBJ1-2, with 8 bases fitting TRBD1. The CDR3 covers 14 residues. Germline lookup yields CDR1 KGHDR and CDR2 SFDVKD. V lost 3 bases and J lost 7; bases outside the gene matches: 6. The CDR3 here is CATSDPTGGGGYTF. CDR3 bases: TGTGCCACCAGTGATCCTACAGGGGGGGGTGGCTACACCTTC.

On this clone: Other DNA sequences of this sample code for an identical CDR3. J is TRBJ2-1 and V is TRBV7-2, with D tentatively TRBD2 (6 bases). Germline CDR1 is SGHTA and CDR2 is FQGNSA. Between the trimmed V and J ends, which lost 8 bases and 3 bases, there was a span of 11 bases. The CDR3 has 13 residues. CDR3 in amino acids: CASGTRGYNEQFF. The CDR3 coding sequence is TGTGCCAGCGGGACTCGGGGCTACAATGAGCAGTTCTTC.

The genes are TRBV11-2 and TRBJ2-1; TRBD2 aligns across 9 bases. This CDR3 is 19 amino acids long. Trimming took 6 bases from V and 8 from J; bases not matched to a gene: 23. Germline values: CDR1 SGHAT, CDR2 FQNNGV. CDR3 nucleotide sequence: TGTGCCAGCAGTTCTTACCCGGGACAGCCGGGACTAGCTGGCGATGAGCAGTTCTTC. Amino acids: CASSSYPGQPGLAGDEQFF.

The CDR3: CASSLGQGDEQYF. CDR3 sequence (DNA): TGTGCCAGCAGCCTCGGGCAGGGGGACGAGCAGTACTTC. The chain combines TRBV11-3 with TRBJ2-7; 7 bases map to TRBD1. The V segment lost 5 bases and the J segment 5 bases; nucleotides outside the gene matches: 6. The CDR3 sequence is 13 residues long. Germline CDR1 and CDR2: SGHNT and YENEEA.

The J gene is TRBJ2-1, the V gene TRBV19, with D possibly TRBD2 on 6 matching bases. Deletions cut 9 bases from V and 7 bases from J, with 16 bases between. The CDR3 totals 13 residues. The germline CDR1 and CDR2 sequences are LNHDA and SQIVND (reference sequence). In DNA, the CDR3 is TGTGCCAGCCGGGAGTTTCAATCGAATGAGCAGTTCTTC. It codes for CASREFQSNEQFF.

The chain carries TRBV7-2 and TRBJ2-7; TRBD2 aligns across 11 bases. The CDR3 loop spans 17 amino acids. The germline V gene encodes CDR1 SGHTA and CDR2 FQGNSA. V lost 5 bases to trimming and J lost 2 bases; unmatched junction nucleotides: 11. CDR3 nucleotide sequence: TGTGCCAGCAGCCTCGCCTCTAGCGGGAGGAACCCCTACGAGCAGTACTTC. Translating gives CASSLASSGRNPYEQYF.